This is a list of T cell receptor beta chains from one sample in a study of blood T cell repertoires in COVID-19. Data came from immunoSEQ multiplex PCR; TCRdb stores just in-frame clones and leaves some out. The sample includes tens of thousands of clones, nearly 90% of them seen just once. Material for sequencing was peripheral blood. These receptors were obtained from a man aged 55-75 years with acute or convalescent COVID-19. The CDR3 runs from the conserved cysteine through the conserved F or W. A D gene is named only where the DNA matches it firmly. A row's size may be missing; if present it is once, few, many or a size class.

j_call v_call clone_size d_call cdr3_aa cdr3_nt
TRBJ1-6 TRBV11-2 - - CASSRGGHIGNSPLHF TGTGCCAGCAGCCGGGGGGGCCACATCGGGAATTCACCCCTCCACTTT
TRBJ1-3 TRBV7-8 - - CASARGTFLGNTIYF TGTGCCAGTGCACGGGGGACCTTCTTGGGAAACACCATATATTTT
TRBJ1-1 TRBV7-2 - - CASSIARTVNTEAFF TGTGCCAGCAGCATCGCTAGGACAGTGAACACTGAAGCTTTCTTT
TRBJ1-1 TRBV3-1/TRBV3-2 - TRBD1 CASSRTTGPPEAFF TGTGCCAGCAGTCGTACGACAGGGCCACCTGAAGCTTTCTTT
TRBJ1-2 TRBV7-9 - TRBD1 CASSLGDRGYGYTF TGTGCCAGCAGCTTAGGGGACAGGGGATATGGCTACACCTTC
TRBJ1-1 TRBV5-4 - - CASSLIEGREAFF TGTGCCAGCAGCTTGATTGAGGGCAGGGAAGCTTTCTTT
TRBJ1-2 TRBV7-9 - - CASSPGARGYTF TGTGCCAGCAGCCCCGGAGCTCGTGGCTACACCTTC
TRBJ1-2 TRBV6-6 - TRBD1 CASSYPPGQGQGYTF TGTGCCAGCAGTTACCCGCCGGGACAGGGTCAAGGCTACACCTTC
TRBJ1-1 TRBV5-1 - - CASSYRESTEAFF TGCGCCAGCAGCTACAGGGAGTCCACTGAAGCTTTCTTT
TRBJ1-1 TRBV10-3 - - CAIRDRQAPNTEAFF TGTGCCATCAGGGACCGACAGGCCCCGAACACTGAAGCTTTCTTT
TRBJ2-7 TRBV5-1 few TRBD2 CASSAGLAYEQYF TGCGCCAGCAGCGCAGGACTAGCCTACGAGCAGTACTTC
TRBJ1-1 TRBV19 - - CASLPTQAGLNTEAFF TGTGCCAGTCTGCCAACACAAGCGGGGTTGAACACTGAAGCTTTCTTT
TRBJ2-1 TRBV27 - - CASRQPGPGQFF TGTGCCAGCAGACAACCAGGGCCTGGGCAGTTCTTC
TRBJ1-1 TRBV2 - TRBD1 CASRRTGIGSEAFF TGTGCCAGCAGAAGGACAGGGATAGGTTCTGAAGCTTTCTTT
TRBJ2-1 TRBV7-3 once - CASSLGRYNEQFF TGTGCCAGCAGCTTGGGCCGCTACAATGAGCAGTTCTTC
TRBJ1-1 TRBV5-1 - TRBD1 CASSLDRGNTEAFF TGCGCCAGCAGCTTGGACAGGGGGAACACTGAAGCTTTCTTT
TRBJ1-3 TRBV6-1 - TRBD1 CASSDLGQLKISSGNTIYF TGTGCCAGCAGTGACCTGGGACAGCTTAAAATTTCCTCTGGAAACACCATATATTTT
TRBJ1-4 TRBV7-2 - - CASSLGGSTNEKLFF TGTGCCAGCAGCCTGGGGGGATCAACTAATGAAAAACTGTTTTTT
TRBJ1-2 TRBV24-1 - TRBD1 CATSDYRTGNYGYTF TGTGCCACCAGTGATTATAGGACAGGAAACTATGGCTACACCTTC
TRBJ1-1 TRBV5-4 once TRBD1 CASKLGTANTEAFF TGTGCCAGCAAGCTTGGGACAGCGAACACTGAAGCTTTCTTT
TRBJ2-1 TRBV6-5 - - CASSLNDYREKQFF TGTGCCAGCAGTTTAAACGATTACCGGGAGAAGCAGTTCTTC
TRBJ1-2 TRBV9 - - CASSVPPGSLDSYGYTF TGTGCCAGCAGCGTCCCTCCCGGGAGCCTAGATTCCTATGGCTACACCTTC